The 6 T cell receptor beta chains presented below share a single source sample, sequenced in a study of control samples from healthy donors and cancer patients. The protocol was immunoSEQ multiplex PCR, while the TCRdb copy is restricted to in-frame clones and leaves out a portion. The sample yields some 150,000 clones, 94% seen once. The sample taken for sequencing was blood. These receptors came from a man aged 35-49 years in good health.

This clone was recorded once. V gene TRBV4-1 combines with J gene TRBJ2-1; no reliable D call. V was pared by 1 base and J by 8 bases, with 12 bases between. Germline V gives CDR1 MGHRA, CDR2 YSYEKL. The CDR3 spans 14 residues. CDR3 amino acids: CASSQVLMADEQFF. As DNA, the CDR3 is TGCGCCAGCAGCCAAGTCTTAATGGCGGATGAGCAGTTCTTC.

This rearrangement joins TRBV7-9 to TRBJ2-1; D remains ambiguous. This CDR3 has 14 amino acids. V lost 1 base and J 7 bases, leaving 11 bases between the germline ends. The V gene's germline CDR1 is SEHNR and CDR2 FQNEAQ (reference sequence). The CDR3 loop is CASSLVSSWNEQFF. The CDR3 DNA reads TGTGCCAGCAGCTTAGTGTCCTCTTGGAATGAGCAGTTCTTC. The variable domain in full, completed from reference TRBV7-9 and TRBJ2-1, reads DTGVSQNPRHKITKRGQNVTFRCDPISEHNRLYWYRQTLGQGPEFLTYFQNEAQLEKSRLLSDRFSAERPKGSFSTLEIQRTEQGDSAMYLCASSLVSSWNEQFFGPGTRLTVL.

The chain carries TRBV24-1 and TRBJ2-2; TRBD1 matches at 9 bases. Unmatched junction bases numbered 3, after V lost 3 bases and J lost 2 bases. From germline, CDR1 is KGHDR and CDR2 SFDVKD. The CDR3 has 16 amino acids. The CDR3: CATSDGTGINTGELFF. The CDR3 DNA is TGTGCCACCAGTGATGGGACAGGGATAAACACCGGGGAGCTGTTTTTT.

The rearrangement uses TRBV27 and TRBJ1-6; 7 bases match TRBD1. V shed 6 bases, J shed 2 bases, and the junction held 7 bases outside the gene matches. The CDR3 covers 16 residues. Germline loops: CDR1 MNHEY, CDR2 SMNVEV (reference sequence). This CDR3 reads CASRSTGRAYNSPLHF. Here the CDR3 DNA reads TGTGCCAGCAGGTCGACAGGGAGGGCCTATAATTCACCCCTCCACTTT.

CDR3 sequence reads: CSVGDEQFF. DNA of the CDR3: TGCAGCGTTGGCGATGAGCAGTTCTTC. The genes are TRBV29-1 and TRBJ2-1; D not certain. The V gene's germline CDR1 is SQVTM and CDR2 ANQGSEA. The CDR3 has 9 amino acids. The V end was cut by 4 bases, the J end by 8 bases, with 3 bases between.

This chain links TRBV19 with TRBJ1-5, with no clear D. The CDR3 runs 13 residues. Germline CDR1 LNHDA, CDR2 SQIVND (reference sequence). Between the trimmed V and J ends, which lost 6 bases and 3 bases, there was a span of 9 bases. The CDR3 DNA is TGTGCCAGTAGCTGGCGGAACAATCAGCCCCAGCATTTT. It is translated as CASSWRNNQPQHF.